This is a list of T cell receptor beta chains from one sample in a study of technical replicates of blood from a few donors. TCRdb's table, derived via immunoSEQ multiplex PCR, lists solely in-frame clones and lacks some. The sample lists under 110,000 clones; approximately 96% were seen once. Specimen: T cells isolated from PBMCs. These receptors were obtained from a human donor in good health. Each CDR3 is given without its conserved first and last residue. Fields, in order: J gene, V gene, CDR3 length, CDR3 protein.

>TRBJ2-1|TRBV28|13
ASSETFRISNEQF
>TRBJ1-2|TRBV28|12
ASSLTPEQVGYT
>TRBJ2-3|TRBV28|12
ASSLHGSTDTQY
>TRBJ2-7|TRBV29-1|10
SVETDSYEQY
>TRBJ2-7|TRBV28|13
ASSSPRTGGYEQY
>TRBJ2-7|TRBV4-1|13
ASSQGTGIAYEQY
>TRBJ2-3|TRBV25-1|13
ASSVGGTGTDTQY
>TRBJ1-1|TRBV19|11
ASLDRGQVEAF
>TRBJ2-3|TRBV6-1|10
ASSVLTDTQY
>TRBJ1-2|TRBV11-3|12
ASSLQGEHYGYT
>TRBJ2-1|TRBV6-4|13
ASSPLAGTYNEQF
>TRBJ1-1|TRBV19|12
ASSVDSPNTEAF
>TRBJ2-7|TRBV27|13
ASSFGAGGSYEQY
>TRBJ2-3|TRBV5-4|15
ASSLEVLAGGTDTQY
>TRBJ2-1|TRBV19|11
ASSITSYNEQF
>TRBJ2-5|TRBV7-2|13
ASSQRRTVQETQY
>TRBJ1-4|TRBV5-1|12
ASRDRVGNEKLF
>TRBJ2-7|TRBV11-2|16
ASSFARRESGRPYEQY
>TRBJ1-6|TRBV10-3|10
AISGQNSPLH
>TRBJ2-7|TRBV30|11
AWRPGTSYEQY
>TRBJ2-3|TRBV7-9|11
ASERGGTDTQY
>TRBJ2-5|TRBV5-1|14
ASSLISAGGEETQY
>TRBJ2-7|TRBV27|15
ASSLSVTGESSYEQY
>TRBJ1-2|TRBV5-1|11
ASSWRADYGYT
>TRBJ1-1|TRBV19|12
ASTLGANLAEAF
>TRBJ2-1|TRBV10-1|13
ASIKMRDSYNEQF
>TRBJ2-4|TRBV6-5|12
ASSYGRGKNIQY
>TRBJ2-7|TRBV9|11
ASSASGFAEQY
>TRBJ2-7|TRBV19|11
ASSPGQSYEQY
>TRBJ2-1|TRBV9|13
ASSVGARASFEQF
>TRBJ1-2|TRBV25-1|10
ASSETEGGYT
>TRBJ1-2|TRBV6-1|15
ASSEGGRGPLIYGYT
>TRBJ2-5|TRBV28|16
ASSNVPGGRVGQETQY
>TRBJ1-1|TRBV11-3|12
ASSLAGDNTEAF
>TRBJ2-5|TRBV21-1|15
ASIPYPIRGNPETQY
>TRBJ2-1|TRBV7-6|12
ASSGRTGSNEQF
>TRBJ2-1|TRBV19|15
ASSIRFGLAGRNEQF
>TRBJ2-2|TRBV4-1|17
ASSQDITSGGASAGELF
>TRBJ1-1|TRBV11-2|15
ASSLTSRGGQDTEAF
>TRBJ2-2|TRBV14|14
ASTSLGLANTGELF
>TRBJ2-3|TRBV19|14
ASRDGTSGSTDTQY
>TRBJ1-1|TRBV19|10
ASSRRDSEAF
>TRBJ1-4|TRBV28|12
ASISGGVDEKLF
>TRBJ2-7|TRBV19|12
ASSPREKSYEQY
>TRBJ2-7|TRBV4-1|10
ASRGSGVEQY
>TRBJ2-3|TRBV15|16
ATSPPSGETRPTDTQY
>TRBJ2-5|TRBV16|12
ASSQSASSETQY
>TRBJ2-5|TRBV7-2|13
ASSLGSRGQETQY
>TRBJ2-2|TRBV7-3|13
ASSLGDRNTGELF
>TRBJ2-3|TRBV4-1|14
ASSRTTSGSQDTQY
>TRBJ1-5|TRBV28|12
ASSPTGGIQPQH
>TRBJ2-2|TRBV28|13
ASSFRGMGTGELF
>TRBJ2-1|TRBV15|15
ATSRPLAGLSYNEQF
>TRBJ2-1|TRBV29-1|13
SVQDLLGSYNEQF
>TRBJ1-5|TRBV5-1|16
ASSLIQIDFYSNQPQH
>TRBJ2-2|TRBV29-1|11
SVAGRRSGELF
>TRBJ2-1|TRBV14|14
ASSQIGTRADNEQF
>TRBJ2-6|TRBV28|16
ASSPRTGGRSGANVLT
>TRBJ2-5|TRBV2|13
ASRAGGARQETQY
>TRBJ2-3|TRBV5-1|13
ASSTGDRPTDTQY